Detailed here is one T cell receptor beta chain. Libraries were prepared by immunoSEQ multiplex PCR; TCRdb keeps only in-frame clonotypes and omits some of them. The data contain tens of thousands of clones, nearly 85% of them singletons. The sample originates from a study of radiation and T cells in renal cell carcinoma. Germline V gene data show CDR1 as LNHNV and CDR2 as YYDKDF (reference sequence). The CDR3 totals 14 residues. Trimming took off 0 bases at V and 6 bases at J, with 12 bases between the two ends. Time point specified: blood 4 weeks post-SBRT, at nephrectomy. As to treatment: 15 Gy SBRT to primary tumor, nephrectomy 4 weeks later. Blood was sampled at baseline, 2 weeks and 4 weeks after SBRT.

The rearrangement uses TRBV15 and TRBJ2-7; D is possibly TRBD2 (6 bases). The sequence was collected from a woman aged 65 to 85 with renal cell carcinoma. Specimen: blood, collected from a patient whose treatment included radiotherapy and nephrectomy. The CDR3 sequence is CATSRDRGKGEQYF. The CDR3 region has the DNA TGTGCCACCAGCAGAGATCGGGGGAAGGGCGAGCAGTACTTC.